Following are 19 T cell receptor beta chains from one sample sequenced in a study of blood T cell repertoires in COVID-19. TCRdb's table, derived via immunoSEQ multiplex PCR, lists solely in-frame clones and lacks some. The table lists about 200,000 clones, roughly 92% of them singletons. Input material: peripheral blood. The receptor set was obtained from a man in his fifties or sixties with COVID-19, enrolled during active disease.

This chain links TRBV6-1 with TRBJ2-7; 7 bases align to TRBD2. Germline lookup yields CDR1 MNHNS and CDR2 SASEGT. The CDR3 contains 13 residues. J was trimmed by 4 bases and V by 3 bases; bases with no gene match: 3. The DNA for the CDR3 is TGTGCCAGCAGTGAGGGGGGGGTATACGAGCAGTACTTC. Amino acid sequence: CASSEGGVYEQYF.

The genes are TRBV11-2 and TRBJ1-1; 7 bases align to TRBD1. CDR3 length equals 16 residues. Losses at the gene ends were 5 bases for V and 11 bases for J; bases not matched to a gene: 20. Per germline, CDR1 SGHAT and CDR2 FQNNGV. The CDR3 sequence: CASSRSGTASINGAFF. CDR3 sequence (DNA): TGTGCCAGCAGCCGATCCGGGACAGCATCGATCAACGGGGCTTTCTTT.

The genes are TRBV19 and TRBJ1-6; D perhaps matches TRBD1 (6 bases). The CDR3 runs 16 residues. CDR1 and CDR2 (germline): LNHDA, SQIVND (reference sequence). V was trimmed by 6 bases and J by 0 bases, leaving 12 bases between them. The CDR3: CASRETGSSYNSPLHF. The CDR3 DNA sequence: TGTGCCAGTAGAGAGACAGGCAGCTCCTATAATTCACCCCTCCACTTT. Together with reference TRBV19 and TRBJ1-6, the CDR3 gives the full variable domain: DGGITQSPKYLFRKEGQNVTLSCEQNLNHDAMYWYRQDPGQGLRLIYYSQIVNDFQKGDIAEGYSVSREKKESFPLTVTSAQKNPTAFYLCASRETGSSYNSPLHFGNGTRLTVT.

The rearrangement joins TRBV30 to TRBJ1-2; 8 bases line up with TRBD1. Germline V gene lookup returns CDR1 GTSNPN and CDR2 SVGIG (reference sequence). This CDR3 comprises 13 residues. Trimming cost V 4 bases and J 8 bases; bases outside gene matches: 9. DNA for the CDR3: TGTGCCTGGAATGGCCAGGGGGCAGGCGGCTACACCTTC. Its protein is CAWNGQGAGGYTF.

CDR3 residues: CASSFNAQGARGNTIYF. For the CDR3, the DNA is TGTGCCAGCAGCTTTAATGCCCAGGGGGCGCGTGGAAACACCATATATTTT. The chain carries TRBV5-6 and TRBJ1-3, with TRBD1 identical over 8 bases. The germline V gene has CDR1 SGHDT and CDR2 YYEEEE. There are 17 residues in the CDR3. Trimming took 2 bases from V and 3 from J; bases not matched to a gene: 10.

The V call is TRBV4-2, the J call TRBJ1-4; a weak D match, TRBD1 (6 bases). V lost 0 bases to trimming and J lost 4 bases, with 15 bases between them. This CDR3 contains 17 residues. CDR1 and CDR2 (germline): LGHNA, YNFKEQ. The CDR3 sequence: CASSQDLSGQYNEKLFF. Written as DNA, the CDR3 is TGTGCCAGCAGCCAAGATTTGTCAGGACAGTATAATGAAAAACTGTTTTTT.

The chain is built from TRBV27 and TRBJ2-3, with D perhaps matching TRBD2 (6 bases). Germline CDR1 and CDR2: MNHEY and SMNVEV (reference sequence). CDR3 size: 15 residues. The V end was cut by 0 bases, the J end by 6 bases, with 13 bases between. The CDR3 spells CASSLSSGWQDTQYF. Written as DNA, the CDR3 is TGTGCCAGCAGTTTATCGAGCGGGTGGCAGGATACGCAGTATTTT.

This chain links TRBV3-1 (or the pseudogene TRBV3-2) with TRBJ2-3, with unresolved D. Between the trimmed V and J ends, which lost 0 bases and 6 bases, there was a span of 19 bases. This CDR3 has 17 amino acids. Germline CDR1 is LGHDT and CDR2 is YNNKEL (reference sequence). The CDR3 loop is CASSQDRNSLFGDTQYF. CDR3 sequence (DNA): TGTGCCAGCAGCCAAGATCGGAATAGCTTATTCGGGGATACGCAGTATTTT.

This clone has just one count. The sample has other DNA sequences that encode this CDR3 too. V is TRBV3-1 (or the pseudogene TRBV3-2) and J is TRBJ1-3; unclear D gene. CDR3 length: 15 residues. Trimming stripped 0 bases from V and 0 bases from J, with 6 bases between. CDR1 and CDR2 (germline): LGHDT, YNNKEL (reference sequence). CDR3: CASSQDRYSGNTIYF. CDR3 nucleotide sequence: TGTGCCAGCAGCCAAGATCGTTACTCTGGAAACACCATATATTTT.

This CDR3 reads CASSPFLQGSTGELFF. The CDR3, as DNA: TGTGCCAGCTCACCTTTTCTCCAGGGATCGACCGGGGAGCTGTTTTTT. The V call is TRBV18, the J call TRBJ2-2; TRBD1 is a possible D gene (5 bases). The germline V and J ends were trimmed by 3 bases and 5 bases, with 16 bases remaining between them. The CDR3 covers 16 residues. CDR1 and CDR2 from the germline V gene are KGHSH and LQKENI.

The rearrangement links TRBV29-1 to TRBJ1-2; D is unresolved. Trimming cost V 0 bases and J 8 bases, with 19 bases left between them. CDR1 and CDR2 from the germline V gene are SQVTM and ANQGSEA. The CDR3 contains 15 residues. The CDR3 sequence is CSVEDSGRYRLGYTF. DNA for the CDR3: TGCAGCGTTGAAGATAGCGGACGGTACCGATTAGGCTACACCTTC.

The chain uses TRBV5-1 and TRBJ1-3; unclear D gene. Germline CDR1 SGHRS, CDR2 YFSETQ. The CDR3 has 15 residues. Deletions cut 7 bases from V and 0 bases from J, with 14 bases between. The CDR3 loop is CASAFDWISGNTIYF. CDR3 coding DNA: TGCGCCAGCGCCTTTGACTGGATCTCTGGAAACACCATATATTTT.

The chain combines TRBV18 with TRBJ1-1; 11 bases match TRBD1. The germline CDR1 and CDR2 sequences are KGHSH and LQKENI. With 1 base clipped from V and 3 bases from J, the junction kept 13 bases outside the gene matches. The CDR3 extends over 19 amino acids. This CDR3 reads CASSPRLTGTGGVDTEAFF. CDR3 DNA: TGTGCCAGCTCACCACGGTTAACCGGGACAGGGGGTGTCGACACTGAAGCTTTCTTT.

The CDR3 reads CASTLSGSTYNEQFF. The DNA of the CDR3 is TGTGCCAGCACCCTTAGCGGGAGTACCTACAATGAGCAGTTCTTC. The chain employs TRBV6-5 and TRBJ2-1, with 9 bases aligning to TRBD2. The V gene's germline CDR1 is MNHEY and CDR2 SVGAGI. V dropped 7 bases and J dropped 2; count of bases not matched to a gene: 6. The CDR3 consists of 15 residues.

This chain connects TRBV14 to TRBJ2-1; TRBD2 is a possible D gene (6 bases). V was clipped by 11 bases and J by 0 bases, with 17 bases between them. Germline V lookup: CDR1 SGHDN, CDR2 FVKESK. This CDR3 spans 15 amino acids. The CDR3 region has the DNA TGTGCCGAGCGGTCGGGAGAGGACTCCTACAATGAGCAGTTCTTC. It encodes CAERSGEDSYNEQFF.

This sequence joins TRBV24-1 and TRBJ1-2; D remains ambiguous. The CDR3 runs to 12 residues. V was shortened by 8 bases and J by 4 bases, with 10 bases between the two germline ends. In germline, CDR1 is KGHDR, CDR2 SFDVKD. For the CDR3, the DNA is TGTGCCACCATCGGGGATGCCTATGGCTACACCTTC. It codes for CATIGDAYGYTF.

The J gene is TRBJ2-7, the V gene TRBV19, with TRBD1 matching 7 bases. J was trimmed by 1 base and V by 4 bases; bases with no gene match: 10. The CDR3 spans 16 residues. Germline V gene sequence: CDR1 LNHDA, CDR2 SQIVND (reference sequence). Written as DNA, the CDR3 is TGTGCCAGTAGTAGAAGAGGGGGCCTATTGTCCTACGAGCAGTACTTC. Translation: CASSRRGGLLSYEQYF.

The genes are TRBV27 and TRBJ1-1, with 7 positions matching TRBD1. The CDR3 is made up of 13 amino acids. With V trimmed by 5 bases and J by 6 bases, 6 bases remained unmatched. Germline V gene sequence: CDR1 MNHEY, CDR2 SMNVEV (reference sequence). The CDR3 DNA follows: TGTGCCAGCAGTAAGGGACAGTTTTCTGAAGCTTTCTTT. Amino acid sequence: CASSKGQFSEAFF.

This chain uses TRBV19 with TRBJ2-1; 7 nucleotides line up with TRBD1. The germline V gene has CDR1 LNHDA and CDR2 SQIVND (reference sequence). V lost 4 bases to trimming and J lost 5 bases; unmatched junction nucleotides: 14. This CDR3 comprises 17 residues. The CDR3 DNA reads TGTGCCAGTAGTAGAAGGTCCCGGGACAGCCTAGACAATGAGCAGTTCTTC. Protein: CASSRRSRDSLDNEQFF.